The following is a T cell receptor (beta chain) sequence with its context. Its recognized antigen is unknown. No much larger clonotype is one base removed from it; base qualities were not supplied. The library was prepared using 5' RACE. The sequencer listed for this sample is Illumina HiSeq 2500. A second PCR of roughly 6 to 11 cycles was run with a J-beta primer mix and a sample-barcoded 5' primer. A template-switch 5' adaptor carrying 12 random nucleotides introduced a unique molecular identifier onto each TCR beta cDNA molecule. At least 3 million CDR3-containing paired-end reads were obtained from each sample. The Mint cDNA synthesis kit, primed by a TRBC-specific oligonucleotide, was used to synthesize first-strand cDNA from all RNA. Following uracil-DNA glycosylase treatment, all cDNA underwent a first 18-cycle PCR with the universal primers M1SS and BC2_uni_R. For the original study's pipeline: For normalization, 1 million high-quality reads were randomly selected from each sample, with every read carrying a distinct molecular identifier. Instead of being binned into consensus sequences, reads that shared molecular identifiers were thrown out. CDR3 identification, clonotype clustering and error correction used MiTCR with a Q25 quality threshold and the strictest error-elimination algorithm. Lower-bound total TCR beta diversity was estimated with a nonparametric unseen species model using Euler transformation. The public reads were reanalyzed by TCRdb: fastp trimming at Q25, MiXCR alignment, in-frame beta chains only. Each entry merges the rows of one CDR3 protein and shows their most common DNA and genes. TCRdb assigned the V and J calls; the authors' analysis was not used. The sample includes hundreds of thousands of distinct CDR3 sequences, with 21% observed a single time. Under 4% of the sample lies in the top ten.

Systemically healthy Caucasian individuals from Russia, 35 to 50 in total and aged roughly 6 to 100 years, were included as donors. Approximately 9.7 milliliters of peripheral blood were drawn from each donor into EDTA-treated Vacutainer tubes. Ficoll-Paque density-gradient centrifugation was used to isolate PBMCs, with at least 7 million obtained per sample. Total RNA was extracted from PBMCs with Trizol reagent, with at least 6 micrograms obtained per sample. The percentages of naive CD45RAhigh/CD27high T cells were determined by flow cytometry on a PBMC aliquot from every donor. The data originate from a study of blood T cells in healthy people across ages (dated by TCRdb to between 2015 and 2017). In terms of the full investigation: In model experiments, roughly one uniquely barcoded TCR beta cDNA molecule per two T cells was captured by template switching. Age-related changes in TCR beta repertoire diversity were measured in the study by deep sequencing normalized with unique cDNA molecular identifiers. Four age groups were formed from the donors: young (average 16 years), middle-aged (approximately 40), aged (62) and long-lived (82). To avoid experimental bias, donors of different ages were spread randomly across the sequencing lanes. For two donors (one aged 18 to 29 and one aged 80 or older), the study analyzed two additional independent replicas of 1 million unique cDNA reads from the same blood draw. What the work shows at the level of the full study, not this receptor alone: Since profiling was done on bulk unsorted PBMCs, naive and antigen-experienced compartments could not be conclusively compared. Compared with the aged group, more naive CD4+ T cells, fewer expanded clones and increased TCR diversity were shown by the long-lived group, suggesting age selection. Estimates of total diversity from one million sequenced T cells were regarded as lower bounds and underestimates. Donor CMV infection status was unknown, potentially confounding age-related changes in expanded clonotypes. The percentage of naive T cells measured by flow cytometry correlated strongly with observed TCR beta diversity. Observed TCR beta diversity per million T cells fell roughly linearly with age, and a significant reduction was already apparent by age around 36.

The CDR3 covers 16 residues, taking in both the cysteine and the phenylalanine. The retained sequence is limited to the CDR3, 48 bases, with the frame set at the first base. Sequences LGHNA (CDR1) and YNFKEQ (CDR2) are obtained from the germline V gene. V and J are trimmed by 3 bases and 6 bases, and the gene matches miss 8 bases of the junction. The chain is assembled from TRBV4-2 and TRBJ1-5; TRBD1 lines up with 10 middle nucleotides. Input material: blood. The clonotype was recovered from a man aged 65-85 years in good health. The CDR3: CASSHATGQGIQPQHF. The sequence in DNA is TGTGCCAGCAGCCATGCTACGGGACAGGGGATTCAGCCCCAGCATTTT.